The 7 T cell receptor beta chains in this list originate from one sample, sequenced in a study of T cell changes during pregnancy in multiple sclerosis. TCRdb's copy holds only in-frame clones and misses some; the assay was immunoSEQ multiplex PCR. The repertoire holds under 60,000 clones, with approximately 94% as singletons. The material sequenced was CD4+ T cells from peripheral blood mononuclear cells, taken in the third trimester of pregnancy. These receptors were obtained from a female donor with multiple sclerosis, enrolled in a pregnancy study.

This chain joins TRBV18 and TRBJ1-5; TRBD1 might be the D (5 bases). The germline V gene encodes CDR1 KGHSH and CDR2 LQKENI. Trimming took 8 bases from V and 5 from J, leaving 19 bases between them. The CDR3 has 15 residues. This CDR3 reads CASRGNLGGDQPQHF. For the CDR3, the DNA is TGTGCCAGCCGGGGGAATCTCGGGGGGGATCAGCCCCAGCATTTT. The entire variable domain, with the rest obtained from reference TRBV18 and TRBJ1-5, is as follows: NAGVMQNPRHLVRRRGQEARLRCSPMKGHSHVYWYRQLPEEGLKFMVYLQKENIIDESGMPKERFSAEFPKEGPSILRIQQVVRGDSAAYFCASRGNLGGDQPQHFGDGTRLSIL.

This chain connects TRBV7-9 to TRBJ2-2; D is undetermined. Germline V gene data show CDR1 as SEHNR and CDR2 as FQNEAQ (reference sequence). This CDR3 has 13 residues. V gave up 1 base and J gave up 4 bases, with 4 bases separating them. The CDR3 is CASSLGGTGELFF. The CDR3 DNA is TGTGCCAGCAGCTTAGGCGGCACCGGGGAGCTGTTTTTT. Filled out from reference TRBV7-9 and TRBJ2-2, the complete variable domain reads DTGVSQNPRHKITKRGQNVTFRCDPISEHNRLYWYRQTLGQGPEFLTYFQNEAQLEKSRLLSDRFSAERPKGSFSTLEIQRTEQGDSAMYLCASSLGGTGELFFGEGSRLTVL.

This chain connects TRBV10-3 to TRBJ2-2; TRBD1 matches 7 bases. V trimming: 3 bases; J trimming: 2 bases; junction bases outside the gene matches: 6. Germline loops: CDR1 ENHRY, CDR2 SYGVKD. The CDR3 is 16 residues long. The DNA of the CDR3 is TGTGCCATCAGTGACGCGACAGGGAAAAACACCGGGGAGCTGTTTTTT. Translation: CAISDATGKNTGELFF.

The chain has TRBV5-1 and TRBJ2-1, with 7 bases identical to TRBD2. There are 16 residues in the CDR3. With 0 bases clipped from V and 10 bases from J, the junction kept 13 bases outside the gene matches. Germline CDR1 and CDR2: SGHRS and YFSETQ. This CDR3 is CASSLELAGVLREQFF. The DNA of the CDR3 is TGCGCCAGCAGCTTGGAATTGGCGGGAGTACTGAGGGAGCAGTTCTTC.

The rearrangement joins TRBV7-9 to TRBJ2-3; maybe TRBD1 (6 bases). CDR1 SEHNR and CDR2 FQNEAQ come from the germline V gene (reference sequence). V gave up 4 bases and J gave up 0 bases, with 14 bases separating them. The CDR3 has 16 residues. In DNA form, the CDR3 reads TGTGCCAGCAGCTCCTCACGGACAGTGAGCACAGATACGCAGTATTTT. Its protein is CASSSSRTVSTDTQYF.

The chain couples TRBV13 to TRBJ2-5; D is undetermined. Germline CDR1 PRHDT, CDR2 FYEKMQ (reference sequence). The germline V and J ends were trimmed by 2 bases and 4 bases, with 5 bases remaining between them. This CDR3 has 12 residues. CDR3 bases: TGTGCCAGCAGCTTAATCCGAGAGACCCAGTACTTC. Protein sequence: CASSLIRETQYF.

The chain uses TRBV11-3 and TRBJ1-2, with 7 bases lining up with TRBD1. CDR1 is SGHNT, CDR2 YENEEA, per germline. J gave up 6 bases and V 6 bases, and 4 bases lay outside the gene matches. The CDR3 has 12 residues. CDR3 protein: CASSLGTDGYTF. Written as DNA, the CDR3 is TGTGCCAGCAGTCTAGGGACAGATGGCTACACCTTC.